A selection of T cell receptor beta chains follows, all from one sample in a study of CD4+ T cells in melanoma. Here immunoSEQ multiplex PCR was the method, and the copy in TCRdb shows in-frame clones only, minus some. The sample lists around 110,000 clones; about 90% were seen once. The sequencing input was peripheral blood. The receptors originated from a human donor with melanoma. CDR3s include the opening cysteine and the closing phenylalanine or tryptophan. D genes are given only for firm matches. Expanded clones are given a class, and other clones once, few, many or no size at all.

>.|TRBV7-3|.|TRBJ2-3
TGTGCCAGCAGCTTAGGGCCGACTCGAGATACGCAGTATTTT
CASSLGPTRDTQYF
>.|TRBV5-1|.|TRBJ1-1
TGCGCCAGCAGCCTCCTAGGGATTGGGAACACTGAAGCTTTCTTT
CASSLLGIGNTEAFF
>.|TRBV27|.|TRBJ1-5
TGTGCCAGCAGTTTCGGGGATTATCAGCCCCAGCATTTT
CASSFGDYQPQHF
>.|TRBV5-1|.|TRBJ2-7
TGCGCCAGCAGCGCCGCCGTAGGGGCGGCGAACGAGCAGTACTTC
CASSAAVGAANEQYF
>.|TRBV4-2|TRBD2|TRBJ2-7
TGTGCCAGCAGCAGCAACGCGGGGGCCTACGAGCAGTACTTC
CASSSNAGAYEQYF
>.|TRBV9|TRBD2|TRBJ2-5
TGTGCCAGCAGCTTTTCCGGGGGACTAGCGGGATCAGAGACCCAGTACTTC
CASSFSGGLAGSETQYF
>.|TRBV29-1|TRBD1|TRBJ2-7
TGCAGCGCGACAGGGACAGGGTTCTACGAGCAGTACTTC
CSATGTGFYEQYF
>.|TRBV6-5|.|TRBJ1-3
TGTGCCAGCAGTTATCTGAGCTCTGGAAACACCATATATTTT
CASSYLSSGNTIYF
>once|TRBV7-3|TRBD1|TRBJ2-3
TGTGCCAGCAGCCTCGGGGACAGTACTACAGATACGCAGTATTTT
CASSLGDSTTDTQYF
>.|TRBV7-9|TRBD2|TRBJ2-1
TGTGCCAGCAGCTCCCCTTTCGGGACTAAGGCAAACAATGAGCAGTTCTTC
CASSSPFGTKANNEQFF
>once|TRBV5-1|TRBD2|TRBJ2-5
TGCGCCAGCAGCTATTCCACTAGCGGGGGGGCTGGAGAGACCCAGTACTTC
CASSYSTSGGAGETQYF
>.|TRBV4-3|.|TRBJ1-1
TGCGCCAGCAGCCAAGGTACCCGACTTGAAGCTTTCTTT
CASSQGTRLEAFF
>.|TRBV6-6|.|TRBJ2-3
TGTGCCATCAGAGGAAGCGGTCAGAGCACAGATACGCAGTATTTT
CAIRGSGQSTDTQYF
>.|TRBV7-2|.|TRBJ1-3
TGTGCCAGCAGCTTAGCGCACTCCTCTGGAAACACCATATATTTT
CASSLAHSSGNTIYF
>.|TRBV7-3|TRBD1|TRBJ1-1
TGTGCCAGCAGCGGGACAGGGGGGACTGAAGCTTTCTTT
CASSGTGGTEAFF
>.|TRBV27|TRBD2|TRBJ2-7
TGTGCCAGCAGTTTATTGTCGGGGGGGACACCAGCCTACGAGCAGTACTTC
CASSLLSGGTPAYEQYF
>.|TRBV11-2|TRBD1|TRBJ2-1
TGTGCCAGCAACACACAGGGGGGAGTAGGCAATGAGCAGTTCTTC
CASNTQGGVGNEQFF
>.|TRBV9|TRBD2|TRBJ2-3
TGTGCCAGCAGCGCCCCGGGGGGGCCAAATACGCAGTATTTT
CASSAPGGPNTQYF
>.|TRBV10-3|TRBD1|TRBJ1-5
TGTGCCACCAAACCGGGACAGGGACATCAGCCCCAGCATTTT
CATKPGQGHQPQHF
>.|TRBV7-2|.|TRBJ1-5
TGTGCCAGCAGCTCGGGGGCTTGGGGGCAGCCCCAGCATTTT
CASSSGAWGQPQHF
>.|TRBV29-1|TRBD2|TRBJ2-2
TGCAGCGTGCCGACCGGGACTAGACATGGGGAGCTGTTTTTT
CSVPTGTRHGELFF
>.|TRBV10-3|.|TRBJ1-1
TGTGCCATCAGACAGGATTTGAACACTGAAGCTTTCTTT
CAIRQDLNTEAFF
>.|TRBV18|.|TRBJ1-5
TGTGCCAGCTCATCCCAGGCGAATCAGCCCCAGCATTTT
CASSSQANQPQHF